The T cell receptor (beta chain) described here comes from a study of T cell changes during pregnancy in multiple sclerosis. CDR3 length: 15 amino acids. Germline V lookup: CDR1 LNHDA, CDR2 SQIVND (reference sequence). Germline trimming cut 3 bases from V and 1 base from J; bases unmatched to any gene: 1. TCRdb's table, derived via immunoSEQ multiplex PCR, lists solely in-frame clones and lacks some. The sample has under 40,000 clones; 85% to 95% are singletons. The chain couples TRBV19 to TRBJ2-1; 9 nucleotides line up with TRBD1. The sequenced sample was CD4+ T cells from peripheral blood mononuclear cells, obtained in the second trimester of pregnancy. This clonotype originated in a female donor with multiple sclerosis, enrolled in a pregnancy study. The CDR3 sequence is CASSMTGGSYNEQFF. DNA of the CDR3: TGTGCCAGTAGTATGACAGGGGGATCCTACAATGAGCAGTTCTTC.